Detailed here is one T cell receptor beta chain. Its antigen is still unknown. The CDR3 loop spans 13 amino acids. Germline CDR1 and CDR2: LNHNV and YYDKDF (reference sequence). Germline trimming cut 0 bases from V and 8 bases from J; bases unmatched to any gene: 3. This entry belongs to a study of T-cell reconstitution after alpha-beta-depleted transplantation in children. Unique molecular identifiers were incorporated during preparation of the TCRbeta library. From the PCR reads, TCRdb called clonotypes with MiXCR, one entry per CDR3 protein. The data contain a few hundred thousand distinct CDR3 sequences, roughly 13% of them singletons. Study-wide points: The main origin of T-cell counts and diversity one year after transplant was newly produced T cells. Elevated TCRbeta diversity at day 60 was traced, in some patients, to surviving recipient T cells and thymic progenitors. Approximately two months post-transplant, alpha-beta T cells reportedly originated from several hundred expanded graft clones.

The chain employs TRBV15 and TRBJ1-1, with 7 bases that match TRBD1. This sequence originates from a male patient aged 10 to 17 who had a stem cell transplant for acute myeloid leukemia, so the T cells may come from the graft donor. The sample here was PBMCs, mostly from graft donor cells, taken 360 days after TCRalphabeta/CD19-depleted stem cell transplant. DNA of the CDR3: TGTGCCACCAGCAGAGAAGGGACAGTCGAAGCTTTCTTT. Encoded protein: CATSREGTVEAFF.